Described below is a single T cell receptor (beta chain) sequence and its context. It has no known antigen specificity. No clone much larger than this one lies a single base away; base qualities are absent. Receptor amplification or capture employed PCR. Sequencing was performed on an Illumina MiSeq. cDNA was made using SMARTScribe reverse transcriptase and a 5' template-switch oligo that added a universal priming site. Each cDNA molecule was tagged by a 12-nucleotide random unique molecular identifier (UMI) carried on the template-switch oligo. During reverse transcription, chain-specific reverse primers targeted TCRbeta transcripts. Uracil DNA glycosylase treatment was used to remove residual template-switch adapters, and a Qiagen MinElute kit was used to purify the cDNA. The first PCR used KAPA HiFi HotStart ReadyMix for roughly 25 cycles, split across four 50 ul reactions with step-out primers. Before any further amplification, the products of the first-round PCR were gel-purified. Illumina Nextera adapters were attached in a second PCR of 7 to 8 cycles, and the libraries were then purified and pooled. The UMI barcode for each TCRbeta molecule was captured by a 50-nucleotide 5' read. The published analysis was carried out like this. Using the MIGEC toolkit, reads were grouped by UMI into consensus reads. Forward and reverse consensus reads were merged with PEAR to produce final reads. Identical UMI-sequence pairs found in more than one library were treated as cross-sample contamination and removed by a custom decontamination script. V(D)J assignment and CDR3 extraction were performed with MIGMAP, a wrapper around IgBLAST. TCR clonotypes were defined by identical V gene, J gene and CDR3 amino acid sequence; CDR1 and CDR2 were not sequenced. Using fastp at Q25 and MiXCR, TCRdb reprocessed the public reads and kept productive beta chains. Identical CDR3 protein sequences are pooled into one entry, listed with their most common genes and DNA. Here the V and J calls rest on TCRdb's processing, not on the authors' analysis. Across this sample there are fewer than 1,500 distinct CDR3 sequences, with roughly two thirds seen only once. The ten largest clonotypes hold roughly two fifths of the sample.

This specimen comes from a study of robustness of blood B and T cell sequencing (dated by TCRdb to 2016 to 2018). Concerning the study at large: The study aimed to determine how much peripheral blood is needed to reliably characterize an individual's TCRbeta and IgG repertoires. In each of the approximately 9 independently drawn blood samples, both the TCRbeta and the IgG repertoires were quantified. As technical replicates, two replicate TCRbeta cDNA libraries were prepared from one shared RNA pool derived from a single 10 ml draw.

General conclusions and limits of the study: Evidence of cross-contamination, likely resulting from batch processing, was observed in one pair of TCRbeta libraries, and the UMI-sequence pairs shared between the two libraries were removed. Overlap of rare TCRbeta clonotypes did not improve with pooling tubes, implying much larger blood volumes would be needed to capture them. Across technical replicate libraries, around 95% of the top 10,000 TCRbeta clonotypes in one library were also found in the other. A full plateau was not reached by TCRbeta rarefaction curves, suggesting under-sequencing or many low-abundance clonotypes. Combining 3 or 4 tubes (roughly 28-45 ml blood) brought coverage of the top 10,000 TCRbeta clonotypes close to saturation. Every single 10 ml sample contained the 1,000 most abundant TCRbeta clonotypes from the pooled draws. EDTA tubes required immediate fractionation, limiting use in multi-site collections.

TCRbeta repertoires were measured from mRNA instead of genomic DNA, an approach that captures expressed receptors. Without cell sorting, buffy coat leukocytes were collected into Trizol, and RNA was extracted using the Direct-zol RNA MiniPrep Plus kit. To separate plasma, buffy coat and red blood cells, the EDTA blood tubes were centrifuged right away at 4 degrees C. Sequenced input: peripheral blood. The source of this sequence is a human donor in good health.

The DNA sequence reads TGTGCCAGCAGCACGCCCGGACAGGGCCACCGTGGCTACACCTTC. It is translated as CASSTPGQGHRGYTF. Here the chain combines TRBV21-1 and TRBJ1-2; TRBD1 is the table's D call, not checked against the DNA. TRBV21-1 constitutes a pseudogene. From cysteine to phenylalanine, the CDR3 is 15 amino acids long. Of all the DNA, just the CDR3 is kept, 45 bases in frame from base 1.